This T cell receptor (beta chain) stems from a study of blood T cell repertoires in COVID-19 (dated by TCRdb to between 2020 and 2021). Notes on the research overall: Collaborator samples came from the United States, Italy and Spain and covered acute and convalescent phases of COVID-19. Sample metadata almost always included a de-identified subject ID, COVID-19 status, age in years and sex. The repertoires were made available in a free public database intended to serve as a resource for research on the immune response to SARS-CoV-2. The material from the prospective study consisted of cDNA or gDNA derived from T cells, B-cell-depleted T cells, or PBMCs. The samples were drawn from two sources: the first 160 participants of the ongoing ImmuneRACE study, and 1,254 subjects contributed by 6 global collaborators. The dataset comprised deeply sampled blood TCRbeta repertoires from subjects exposed to, actively infected with, or recovered from COVID-19. Where HLA class I and class II types were available, the types were taken from metadata supplied by the sample provider, not from assay-based typing.

V loses 6 bases at its end and J loses 10 bases; junction bases beyond the gene matches: 6. The CDR3 numbers 13 residues from cysteine through phenylalanine. This entry keeps only the CDR3 DNA: 39 bases, framed from base 1. Points the paper makes about the study in general: Clinical and demographic metadata were provided uncurated, with the amount varying by source and participant.

The immunoSEQ Assay, a bias-controlled multiplex PCR, was used to amplify TCRbeta CDR3 regions from genomic DNA. On the authors' methods: The number of nucleated cells in each sample was estimated from the amplification of reference gene primers within the assay. Sequence reads were collapsed and filtered to measure the absolute abundance of every unique TCRbeta CDR3 rearrangement. For each sample, productive Simpson clonality was calculated as the square root of Simpson's diversity index across productive rearrangements. The table comes from immuneACCESS by way of TCRdb, which keeps in-frame sequences with V and J called. Part of the clones is missing from these tables; in studies checked, under half for an unresolved V gene and the rest for unknown reasons. For V, J and clone size, that table is used; D and trimming come from the DNA. The table for this sample lists 350,000 to 450,000 clones; more than 80% of them were counted only once. The ten most abundant clones make up 0.95% to 1.5% of the sample.

Concerning this clone: Its antigen is still unknown. No base qualities exist here, and no much larger clone lies one base off it.

The collaborating institutions used their own protocols to collect whole blood in K2EDTA tubes. For TCRbeta analysis, collaborators shipped samples as frozen whole blood, isolated PBMCs, or DNA extracted from either of those sample types. The sequencing input was peripheral blood. The chain is encoded by TRBV12-3 or TRBV12-4 joined to TRBJ1-6; 7 junctional bases match TRBD1. The sequence was obtained from a man between 35 and 55 years old with acute or convalescent COVID-19. The sequence in DNA is TGTGCCAGCAGCCATGACAGGGCCTCACCCCTCCACTTT. It translates to CASSHDRASPLHF.